The present TCR beta chain was sequenced within a study of Graves' ophthalmopathy and Graves' hyperthyroidism. Across the study: Peripheral blood sampling preceded any treatment and occurred at initial diagnosis. Study observations and caveats: Cross-validated, the 13-signature model showed 87.88%/81.08% sensitivity/specificity, and 80%/75% in the test set. The model predicted ophthalmopathy progression with over 60% sensitivity and around 74% specificity.

The authors amplified TCR beta CDR3 regions, and they did so from RNA transcripts for repertoire sequencing. HTBI-primed RT-PCR formed the first round, and a multiplex PCR formed the second. TCRdb re-called the multiplex PCR reads through MiXCR, storing one row per CDR3 protein. The sample lists around 470,000 distinct CDR3 sequences; 13% to 15% were seen once. A word on this clonotype: Antigen unknown.

The CDR3 consists of 17 residues. Germline V gene sequence: CDR1 LNHDA, CDR2 SQIVND (reference sequence). V lost 6 bases to trimming and J lost 2 bases; unmatched junction nucleotides: 12. Among the exclusions were patients with other autoimmune diseases, uncontrolled infections, pregnancy or lactation. Sample: blood. The chain combines TRBV19 with TRBJ1-5, with TRBD1 matching 8 bases. The TCR comes from a woman aged 25 to 39 with Graves' ophthalmopathy. CDR3 in DNA: TGTGCCAGTAGGGGGGGGCAGGGGGCGTTAGGCAATCAGCCCCAGCATTTT. Its translation is CASRGGQGALGNQPQHF. Combining the CDR3 with reference TRBV19 and TRBJ1-5 gives the whole variable domain DGGITQSPKYLFRKEGQNVTLSCEQNLNHDAMYWYRQDPGQGLRLIYYSQIVNDFQKGDIAEGYSVSREKKESFPLTVTSAQKNPTAFYLCASRGGQGALGNQPQHFGDGTRLSIL.